This T cell receptor (beta chain) was profiled in a study of T cell responses to AZD1222 COVID-19 vaccine. Using immunoSEQ multiplex PCR, the repertoire was profiled, and TCRdb retains in-frame clones only, with some absent. Among about 150,000 clones listed, around 93% were seen once. The receptor comes from an adult in good health. This sample comprised peripheral blood, obtained on day 0 of AZD1222 vaccination.

The CDR3 DNA is TGTGCCAGCAGTTACCCGGGACACGCCGCGGGTGCCGGCTACGAGCAGTACTTC. This sequence encodes CASSYPGHAAGAGYEQYF. V gene TRBV6-2 or TRBV6-3 combines with J gene TRBJ2-7, with a weak D call TRBD1 (6 bases). Trimming took 2 bases from V and 3 from J, leaving 23 bases between them. This CDR3 contains 18 residues. In germline, CDR1 is MNHEY, CDR2 SVGEGT.